These T cell receptor beta chains were read from a single sample in a study of T cell responses to AZD1222 COVID-19 vaccine. Measured with immunoSEQ multiplex PCR; TCRdb has only the in-frame clones, and not every one. Of some 150,000 clones detected, under 95% appear once; the ten largest clones hold approximately 17%. The sample was peripheral blood, taken on day 0 of AZD1222 vaccination. The receptors were gathered from an adult in good health. Both conserved end residues are trimmed from each CDR3. A D gene is named only where the DNA matches it firmly. Clone size is shown for a subset of rows, as once, few, many or a class of expanded clone.

D	length	V	size	CDR3
.	12	TRBV28	.	ASRPTGSNYGYT
.	13	TRBV28	.	ATGRGTFIVDTQY
.	12	TRBV7-2	few	ASSFGGSSYEQY
.	12	TRBV6-2/TRBV6-3	.	ASTPMTPGGPQH
.	9	TRBV12-3/TRBV12-4	few	ARSGHSPLH
.	11	TRBV7-8	.	ASSPPVFAPLH
TRBD1	13	TRBV30	.	AWSPPGQGREKLF
.	9	TRBV2	.	ASSGDYGYT
.	15	TRBV7-8	.	ASSPNRVGWSNQPQH
TRBD1	14	TRBV5-8	.	ASSLRGQGDGQPQH
.	11	TRBV5-4	.	ASSLPGMKEMF